Listed here are 22 T cell receptor beta chains from one sample, sequenced in a study of tumor and adjacent non-tumor tissue in lung cancer. This sample's RNA came from whole unsorted tissue. Distant lung tissue was collected more than 3 cm away from the tumor edge. The library came from three nested PCR rounds adapted from ARM-PCR protocols. TCRdb ran MiXCR on the multiplex PCR reads and lists one entry per CDR3 protein. The sample has tens of thousands of distinct CDR3 sequences; more than 75% are singletons. The sequenced sample was distant non-tumor lung tissue. The receptor source for this set is a man aged 55 to 70 with non-small cell lung cancer.

This clonotype was observed at least ten times. This chain uses TRBV28 with TRBJ1-5; tentative D call: TRBD1 (6 bases). The CDR3 loop spans 15 amino acids. V was clipped by 3 bases and J by 4 bases, with 13 bases between them. CDR1 and CDR2 from the germline V gene are MDHEN and SYDVKM. In DNA form, the CDR3 reads TGTGCCAGCAGTTTCCGGGGGACACTTAATCAGCCCCAGCATTTT. This sequence encodes CASSFRGTLNQPQHF. The full variable domain, rest sourced from reference TRBV28 and TRBJ1-5, is DVKVTQSSRYLVKRTGEKVFLECVQDMDHENMFWYRQDPGLGLRLIYFSYDVKMKEKGDIPEGYSVSREKKERFSLILESASTNQTSMYLCASSFRGTLNQPQHFGDGTRLSIL.

Comment on this clonotype: The germline gene is not matched at one end of the junction; a read error may be the cause. This rearrangement joins TRBV6-1 to TRBJ1-6; no reliable D call. The length of the CDR3 is 16 residues. Germline lookup yields CDR1 MNHNS and CDR2 SASEGT. The CDR3 region has the DNA TGTGCCAGCGGTGAAACCCTCCCGGACTATAATTCACCCCTCCACTTT. Its translation is CASGETLPDYNSPLHF.

This chain connects TRBV10-2 to TRBJ1-2; D is possibly TRBD1 (6 bases). The V and J ends lost 0 bases and 5 bases respectively, with 16 bases between them. This CDR3 is 16 amino acids long. Germline V lookup: CDR1 WSHSY, CDR2 SAAADI. The CDR3 sequence is CASSESHRGQRYGYTF. In DNA form, the CDR3 reads TGCGCCAGCAGTGAGTCTCATCGAGGACAGAGGTATGGCTACACCTTC.

In the case of this clonotype: At one end the junction does not follow the germline gene, possibly because of a read error. This chain uses TRBV6-2 or TRBV6-3 with TRBJ2-1, with 7 bases aligning to TRBD2. The CDR3 sequence is 17 residues long. Germline lookup yields CDR1 MNHEY and CDR2 SVGEGT. The CDR3 protein is CASSYNIGGSFPPKHFF. The CDR3 DNA reads as TGTGCCAGCAGTTACAATATAGGCGGGAGTTTCCCCCCTAAGCACTTCTTC.

This clonotype was observed a handful of times. An end of the junction differs from the germline gene, which may be a read error. V usage is TRBV4-1 and J usage is TRBJ2-5, with no clear D. The germline gives CDR1 MGHRA, CDR2 YSYEKL. The CDR3 consists of 15 residues. The CDR3 DNA reads as TGCGCCAGCATCCAAGTCCTGCGGCGCCAAGAGACTCAGTACTTC. It is translated as CASIQVLRRQETQYF.

Notes on this clonotype: Its ends do not fully match the called genes, so a read error is possible. The chain links TRBV6-5 to TRBJ2-2; 7 positions match TRBD2. Germline loops: CDR1 MNHEY, CDR2 SVGAGI. CDR3 length equals 14 residues. The DNA for the CDR3 is TGTGCCAGCCGCACCGGACTAGACACCGGGGAGTTGTTTTTT. Its translation: CASRTGLDTGELFF.

V is TRBV20-1 and J is TRBJ2-5, with TRBD2 identical over 7 bases. This CDR3 region has 14 residues. The V segment lost 2 bases and the J segment 4 bases; nucleotides outside the gene matches: 7. CDR1 and CDR2 (germline): DFQATT, SNEGSKA (reference sequence). CDR3 bases: TGCAGTGCTAGAAAGGCGGGAGAAACAGAGACCCAGTACTTC. Protein sequence: CSARKAGETETQYF.

This clonotype was recorded at least ten times. The V and J genes are TRBV2 and TRBJ2-1; 8 bases align to TRBD2. The V gene's germline CDR1 is SNHLY and CDR2 FYNNEI. With V trimmed by 7 bases and J by 4 bases, 12 bases remained unmatched. The CDR3 has 16 residues. The CDR3 protein is CASIGRLAGLYNEQFF. CDR3 DNA: TGTGCCAGCATAGGAAGGCTAGCGGGTTTGTACAATGAGCAGTTCTTC.

This clonotype is medium-sized (0.01 to 0.1%) by share. The rearrangement links TRBV7-8 to TRBJ1-2; TRBD1 aligns across 7 bases. Germline V lookup: CDR1 SGHVS, CDR2 FQNEAQ. Trimming at V came to 8 bases and at J to 5 bases, leaving 14 bases not matched to a gene. The CDR3 spans 15 residues. CDR3 amino acids: CASGKPDRRRYGYTF. The CDR3 region has the DNA TGTGCCAGCGGGAAACCGGACAGGCGCCGGTATGGCTACACCTTC.

With respect to this clonotype: The junction differs from germline at one of its ends, possibly a read error. The CDR3 loop reads CAGRAQYNYDYTF. The DNA for the CDR3 is TGTGCCGGCAGAGCCCAGTATAACTATGACTACACCTTC. This chain uses TRBV12-3 or TRBV12-4 with TRBJ1-2; D call uncertain. This CDR3 is built from 13 residues.

The chain carries TRBV5-6 and TRBJ1-5, with a weak D call TRBD1 (6 bases). The ends were cut back, 4 bases at V and 4 bases at J, with 18 bases in the middle. The CDR3 contains 16 residues. The germline gives CDR1 SGHDT, CDR2 YYEEEE. The CDR3 DNA follows: TGTGCCAGCAGCATAAGCTACAGGGCTGGGAATCAGCCCCAGCATTTT. The encoded protein is CASSISYRAGNQPQHF.

V is TRBV2 and J is TRBJ2-1; 7 bases map to TRBD2. Germline CDR1 and CDR2: SNHLY and FYNNEI. V shed 6 bases and J 5 bases; nucleotides not matched to a gene: 16. This CDR3 is 17 amino acids long. The DNA of the CDR3 is TGTGCCAGCAGAGAGGGCCGGGGCGGGAGTGGAAACAATGAGCAGTTCTTC. This codes for CASREGRGGSGNNEQFF.

In this sample, this clonotype turned up once. This may arise from a read error, as a much more abundant clone is one base away. V and J are TRBV19 and TRBJ2-2; D gene unclear. The CDR3 has 15 residues. CDR1 is LNHDA, CDR2 SQIVND, per germline (reference sequence). V gave up 3 bases and J gave up 0 bases, with 8 bases separating them. CDR3 in DNA: TGTGCCAGTAGTATTCCGATCCCGAACACCGGGGAGCTGTTTTTT. It yields the protein CASSIPIPNTGELFF.

The CDR3 here is CSASLMGQPQHF. CDR3 DNA sequence: TGCAGTGCCAGCCTAATGGGGCAGCCCCAGCATTTT. V usage is TRBV20-1 and J usage is TRBJ1-5; D not certain. There are 12 residues in the CDR3. CDR1 and CDR2 from the germline V gene are DFQATT and SNEGSKA (reference sequence). Trimming cost V 6 bases and J 7 bases, with 13 bases left between them.

About this clonotype itself: Germline is not matched at one junction end, which may reflect a read error. This sequence joins TRBV4-1 and TRBJ2-2; D might be TRBD2 (5 bases). This CDR3 has 15 amino acids. CDR1 is MGHRA and CDR2 is YSYEKL in the germline V gene. CDR3 DNA sequence: TGCGCCAGCAACCAAGAAAGCGTGAACACCGGGGTGCTGTTTTTT. Protein product: CASNQESVNTGVLFF.

About this clonotype: One end of the junction does not line up with germline, which may come from a read error. The rearrangement joins TRBV6-2 or TRBV6-3 to TRBJ2-2; perhaps TRBD2 as D (5 bases). Germline CDR1 reads MNHEY; CDR2 reads SVGEGT. The CDR3 is 15 residues long. The DNA of the CDR3 is TGTGAGAGCAGTTCAAGCAGGAGAAACACCGGGGAGTTGTTTTTT. Its translation: CESSSSRRNTGELFF.

With respect to this clonotype: The junction differs from germline at one of its ends, possibly a read error. The CDR3 loop reads CVSRQGAGETQYF. In DNA form, the CDR3 reads TGTGTCAGCAGACAGGGGGCGGGAGAGACACAGTACTTC. The chain couples TRBV11-3 to TRBJ2-5; 10 positions agree with TRBD1. CDR3 length: 13 amino acids. The germline gives CDR1 SGHNT, CDR2 YENEEA.

With respect to this clonotype: A much more abundant neighbour one base away suggests this may be a read error. The chain carries TRBV12-3 or TRBV12-4 and TRBJ2-7, with TRBD1 identical over 8 bases. This CDR3 region has 14 residues. Losses at the gene ends were 5 bases for V and 5 bases for J; bases not matched to a gene: 8. Here the CDR3 reads CASSGQGPDNEQYF. The CDR3 DNA sequence: TGTGCCAGCAGTGGACAGGGTCCGGATAACGAGCAGTACTTC.

As for this clonotype: The junction does not match germline at one end; this may be a read error. The chain is built from TRBV11-3 and TRBJ2-1; D is unclear. The V gene's germline CDR1 is SGHNT and CDR2 YENEEA. The CDR3 extends over 12 amino acids. The CDR3 nucleotides read TGTGCCAGGAACTCCCAGTACAATGAGCGGTTCTTC. Its protein product is CARNSQYNERFF.

In the case of this clonotype: This likely comes from a read error, as the CDR3 has no conserved phenylalanine or tryptophan at its end. J is TRBJ2-7 and V is TRBV7-9; D assignment may be TRBD1 or TRBD2 (5 bases each). This CDR3 spans 15 amino acids. Germline CDR1 is SEHNR and CDR2 is FQNEAQ (reference sequence). Trimming removed 6 bases from V and 3 bases from J, with 18 bases in between. The DNA for the CDR3 is TGTGCCAGCAGTTTACCTCGGGACCAGGACTACGAGCAGTACTCC. Protein sequence: CASSLPRDQDYEQYS.

This clonotype came up a few times. This chain links TRBV20-1 with TRBJ2-3; 12 positions agree with TRBD2. V dropped 6 bases and J dropped 0; count of bases not matched to a gene: 7. The CDR3 totals 16 residues. Germline CDR1 DFQATT, CDR2 SNEGSKA (reference sequence). CDR3 nucleotides: TGCAGTGCGCCCAGGACTAGCGGGAAGAGCACAGATACGCAGTATTTT. Encoded protein: CSAPRTSGKSTDTQYF.

This sequence joins TRBV6-2 or TRBV6-3 and TRBJ2-1, with TRBD2 identical over 7 bases. CDR1 and CDR2 from the germline V gene are MNHEY and SVGEGT. The CDR3 is 17 amino acids. The ends lost 2 bases at V and 10 bases at J; junction bases unmatched: 17. The CDR3 sequence is CASSYNICGSFPREQFF. Written as DNA, the CDR3 is TGTGCCAGCAGTTACAATATATGCGGGAGTTTCCCCCGCGAGCAGTTCTTC.